The text below deals with one TCR beta chain. The data derive from a study of blood T cell repertoires in COVID-19. Whole-study context: Acute and convalescent COVID-19 specimens originated in the United States, Italy and Spain. T cells, B-cell-depleted T cells, or PBMCs provided the cDNA or gDNA that served as material.

J was trimmed by 3 bases and V by 0 bases; bases with no gene match: 7. The germline V gene encodes CDR1 SGHRS and CDR2 YFSETQ. The CDR3 length is 16 residues. As handled by the study authors: Using reference gene primer amplification, nucleated cell counts were estimated. TCRdb keeps only in-frame clones here, not all; method: immunoSEQ multiplex PCR. Clone size and V and J calls were adopted from that table, with D and trimming inferred from the DNA. The sample lists 280,000 or so clones, roughly 86% occurring once. The chain recombines TRBV5-1 with TRBJ1-1, with 8 bases aligning to TRBD1. The origin of this receptor is a man younger than 30 with active or convalescent COVID-19. The material sequenced was peripheral blood. CDR3 nucleotides: TGCGCCAGCAGCTTGGAAACAGGGGGGTGGGACACTGAAGCTTTCTTT. Protein sequence: CASSLETGGWDTEAFF.